This T cell receptor (beta chain) emerged from a study of T cells in Graves' hyperthyroidism and ophthalmopathy. The V end lost 7 bases, the J end lost 7 bases, and 28 bases lay between the germline ends. CDR3 length equals 16 residues. CDR1 and CDR2 from the germline V gene are SQVTM and ANQGSEA. Individuals with ophthalmopathy presented a Clinical Activity Score of at least 3, a NOSPECS grade of at least 4 and a duration under 3 months. TCR beta CDR3 regions were amplified from RNA. A set of HTBI primers served as the primers for a first-round RT-PCR of the TCR CDR3. TCRdb analysed the multiplex PCR reads with MiXCR anew, one entry per CDR3 protein. The sample contains about 640,000 distinct CDR3 sequences, roughly 20% of which appear only once.

The sequencing input was blood. The sequence was collected from a young man with Graves' ophthalmopathy. The chain has TRBV29-1 and TRBJ1-1; no definite D call. The CDR3, as DNA: TGCAGCGCTTCAGATTACTCAGACTTACCGCCGCTTGAAGCTTTCTTT. Encoded protein: CSASDYSDLPPLEAFF.